The 25 T cell receptor beta chains below were found in one sample sequenced in a study of technical replicates of blood from four donors. The assay was immunoSEQ multiplex PCR, and TCRdb's table has in-frame clones only and misses some. The top ten clones hold 0.42% of a sample with approximately 73,000 clones, around 92% of them seen once. The source material was T cells isolated from PBMCs. These receptors came from a human donor in good health.

The rearrangement joins TRBV28 to TRBJ1-2, with D maybe TRBD1 (6 bases). Germline V gene sequence: CDR1 MDHEN, CDR2 SYDVKM. The CDR3 covers 12 residues. Trimming removed 10 bases at V and 2 bases at J, with 11 bases between. Here the CDR3 DNA reads TGTGCCACTATTACAGGGAACTATGGCTACACCTTC. Its protein product is CATITGNYGYTF.

The DNA for the CDR3 is TGTGCCAGCAGTAACACGGACATTGGCTATGGCTACACCTTC. This codes for CASSNTDIGYGYTF. The rearrangement uses TRBV27 and TRBJ1-2; D perhaps matches TRBD1 (5 bases). The CDR3 totals 14 residues. V dropped 5 bases and J dropped 4 bases, with 14 bases sitting between them. CDR1 MNHEY and CDR2 SMNVEV come from the germline V gene (reference sequence).

The chain has TRBV15 and TRBJ2-5; 8 nucleotides line up with TRBD2. The CDR3 runs 16 residues. V was pared by 1 base and J by 3 bases, with 7 bases of the junction left unmatched. In germline, CDR1 is LNHNV, CDR2 YYDKDF (reference sequence). The CDR3 DNA reads as TGTGCCACCAGCAGAGGGGGCTCCGGGGGGGAAGAGACCCAGTACTTC. Its translation is CATSRGGSGGEETQYF.

This chain links TRBV30 with TRBJ2-5, with D possibly matching TRBD1 (6 bases). Trimming shortened V by 1 base and J by 5 bases, and 20 bases separated the two germline ends. The CDR3 covers 16 residues. Germline V gene sequence: CDR1 GTSNPN, CDR2 SVGIG (reference sequence). This CDR3 is CAWSARQVGIRETQYF. In DNA, the CDR3 is TGTGCCTGGAGTGCCAGACAGGTGGGGATTCGGGAGACCCAGTACTTC.

This clone appeared a single time. This sequence joins TRBV7-2 and TRBJ2-5, with TRBD2 matching 9 bases. CDR1 is SGHTA and CDR2 is FQGNSA in the germline V gene. The V segment lost 8 bases and the J segment 5 bases; nucleotides outside the gene matches: 12. The CDR3 is 15 residues long. CDR3 protein: CASLRREGLIETQYF. DNA of the CDR3: TGTGCCAGCCTCAGGCGGGAGGGCTTAATCGAGACCCAGTACTTC.

This rearrangement joins TRBV5-4 to TRBJ2-6, with a weak D call TRBD2 (5 bases). Per the germline V gene, CDR1 is SGHNT and CDR2 is YYREEE (reference sequence). This CDR3 contains 14 residues. Trimming pared 6 bases from V and 1 base from J, leaving 8 bases between. The CDR3 sequence: CASKGASGANVLTF. In nucleotides, the CDR3 is TGTGCCAGCAAGGGAGCTTCTGGGGCCAACGTCCTGACTTTC.

J is TRBJ1-5 and V is TRBV15; D unclear. This CDR3 is built from 16 residues. Trimming stripped 5 bases from V and 7 bases from J, with 21 bases between. Germline CDR1 is LNHNV and CDR2 is YYDKDF (reference sequence). The CDR3 DNA is TGTGCCACCAGCGTGTCCCGGGGTCAAACGGACCAGCCCCAGCATTTT. As protein: CATSVSRGQTDQPQHF.

This clone was seen more than once but under ten times. This rearrangement joins TRBV2 to TRBJ2-7; the match to TRBD2 covers 7 bases. Germline loops: CDR1 SNHLY, CDR2 FYNNEI. This CDR3 region has 13 residues. V was clipped by 9 bases and J by 7 bases; unmatched bases: 12. CDR3 bases: TGTGCCAGAGAAACGCCGGGAGCGGGGGAGCAGTACTTC. Encoded protein: CARETPGAGEQYF.

This chain uses TRBV10-2 with TRBJ2-5; D perhaps matches TRBD2 (5 bases). Trimming removed 4 bases at V and 4 bases at J, with 10 bases between. This CDR3 is 13 amino acids long. Germline CDR1 reads WSHSY; CDR2 reads SAAADI. Here the CDR3 DNA reads TGCGCCAGCAGTGTATGGGAGTTAGAGACCCAGTACTTC. Protein: CASSVWELETQYF.

The rearrangement joins TRBV27 to TRBJ1-1; D uncertain. CDR1 and CDR2 from the germline V gene are MNHEY and SMNVEV (reference sequence). This CDR3 is 14 amino acids long. The V and J ends lost 8 bases and 5 bases respectively, with 18 bases between them. This CDR3 reads CASSVNSGWTEAFF. The CDR3, as DNA: TGTGCCAGCTCCGTCAATTCGGGGTGGACTGAAGCTTTCTTT.

The chain recombines TRBV6-5 with TRBJ2-6; D unclear. CDR1 and CDR2 from the germline V gene are MNHEY and SVGAGI. Trimming left V 4 bases short and J 8 bases short, with 9 bases between. The CDR3 is made up of 13 amino acids. The CDR3 nucleotides are TGTGCCAGCAGTTGGCAGGTAACCAACGTCCTGACTTTC. It translates to CASSWQVTNVLTF.

V is TRBV5-8 and J is TRBJ2-3, with 7 positions matching TRBD2. In germline, CDR1 is SGHTS, CDR2 YDEGEE. V lost 2 bases, J lost 1 base, and 1 base stayed unmatched. There are 14 residues in the CDR3. CDR3 amino acids: CASSFRGGTDTQYF. CDR3 sequence (DNA): TGTGCCAGCAGCTTTCGGGGGGGCACAGATACGCAGTATTTT.

This chain connects TRBV28 to TRBJ2-4; no definite D call. CDR3 length: 14 amino acids. V was clipped by 6 bases and J by 3 bases, with 12 bases between them. Germline lookup yields CDR1 MDHEN and CDR2 SYDVKM. CDR3 bases: TGTGCCAGCAGCTATAGTAGTGGCAAAAACATTCAGTACTTC. Translating it yields CASSYSSGKNIQYF.

The rearrangement joins TRBV9 to TRBJ1-2; 9 bases align to TRBD1. CDR1 and CDR2 (germline): SGDLS, YYNGEE. The V gene end was trimmed by 5 bases and the J gene end by 2 bases; junction bases not matched to a gene: 4. This CDR3 is 14 amino acids long. The CDR3 nucleotides read TGTGCCAGCAGAAAGGGACAGGGAAACTATGGCTACACCTTC. Its protein is CASRKGQGNYGYTF.

J is TRBJ2-7 and V is TRBV20-1, with 11 bases lining up with TRBD1. The CDR3 is 11 amino acids. V dropped 5 bases and J dropped 8; count of bases not matched to a gene: 2. The germline V gene encodes CDR1 DFQATT and CDR2 SNEGSKA (reference sequence). The CDR3 reads CSAGDRGKQYF. CDR3 DNA: TGCAGTGCTGGGGACAGGGGGAAGCAGTACTTC.

This chain connects TRBV7-7 to TRBJ2-1, with 8 bases that match TRBD2. This CDR3 region has 13 residues. Trimming removed 4 bases from V and 9 bases from J; junction bases left unmatched: 5. Germline V gene sequence: CDR1 SSHAT, CDR2 FNYEAQ (reference sequence). The CDR3 DNA reads TGTGCCAGCAGCTCCCGGACTAGCTCTGAGCAGTTCTTC. Translation: CASSSRTSSEQFF. The whole variable domain, filled in from reference TRBV7-7 and TRBJ2-1, reads GAGVSQSPRYKVTKRGQDVTLRCDPISSHATLYWYQQALGQGPEFLTYFNYEAQPDKSGLPSDRFSAERPEGSISTLTIQRTEQRDSAMYRCASSSRTSSEQFFGPGTRLTVL.

A word on this clone: The CDR3 ends on some other residue instead of the conserved phenylalanine or tryptophan, so this is likely a read error. The DNA is omitted, as the CDR3 cannot be located on it reliably, and the CDR3 follows TCRdb's listing. This chain uses TRBV19 with TRBJ1-2; the DNA was not used to check the table's D call, TRBD1. From its first to its last residue, the CDR3 has 12 amino acids. The germline gives CDR1 LNHDA, CDR2 SQIVND (reference sequence). The CDR3 loop reads CASSIGAGDPLV.

In its sample, this clone is medium-sized (0.01 to 0.1%). The chain carries TRBV5-4 and TRBJ1-1; D is ambiguous. Trimming shortened V by 2 bases and J by 5 bases, and 10 bases separated the two germline ends. The CDR3 covers 13 residues. From germline, CDR1 is SGHNT and CDR2 YYREEE (reference sequence). The CDR3 DNA sequence: TGTGCCAGCAGCTTAGAAGGAGGGACTGAAGCTTTCTTT. It specifies CASSLEGGTEAFF.

This chain links TRBV6-4 with TRBJ1-5, with D hard to call. Trimming pared 0 bases from V and 6 bases from J, leaving 6 bases between. CDR3 length: 13 amino acids. Germline CDR1 and CDR2: MRHNA and SNTAGT. CDR3 sequence (DNA): TGTGCCAGCAGTGACTCCCTAAGTCAGCCCCAGCATTTT. Translation: CASSDSLSQPQHF.

The rearrangement joins TRBV10-3 to TRBJ1-2; TRBD1 agrees at 9 bases. V was clipped by 6 bases and J by 6 bases; unmatched bases: 5. This CDR3 is built from 13 residues. Germline lookup yields CDR1 ENHRY and CDR2 SYGVKD. As DNA, the CDR3 is TGTGCCATCAGCAGTCGGACAGGGGATGGCTACACCTTC. It is translated as CAISSRTGDGYTF.

The rearrangement links TRBV5-8 to TRBJ1-4; D is ambiguous. The germline V gene encodes CDR1 SGHTS and CDR2 YDEGEE. The CDR3 loop spans 15 amino acids. V was pared by 5 bases and J by 3 bases, with 14 bases between. The CDR3, as DNA: TGTGCCAGCAGTGCGGACTACCCACCTAATGAAAAACTGTTTTTT. Translation: CASSADYPPNEKLFF.

A single count supports this clone. J is TRBJ2-7 and V is TRBV7-2, with 7 positions matching TRBD2. Germline trimming cut 1 base from V and 3 bases from J; bases unmatched to any gene: 3. Per germline, CDR1 SGHTA and CDR2 FQGNSA. The CDR3 is 14 residues long. CDR3 nucleotide sequence: TGTGCCAGCAGCTTAGGGGGACTATACTACGAGCAGTACTTC. This gives the protein CASSLGGLYYEQYF.

This clone was seen only once. This chain joins TRBV7-2 and TRBJ1-2; no definite D call. The CDR3 has 13 amino acids. CDR1 is SGHTA and CDR2 is FQGNSA in the germline V gene. Between the trimmed V and J ends, which lost 2 bases and 6 bases, there was a span of 10 bases. The CDR3 protein is CASSLSQDNGYTF. The DNA for the CDR3 is TGTGCCAGCAGCTTAAGTCAGGATAATGGCTACACCTTC.

The V and J genes are TRBV11-2 and TRBJ2-5, with TRBD1 matching 10 bases. The CDR3 has 15 residues. CDR1 and CDR2 (germline): SGHAT, FQNNGV. With 1 base clipped from V and 5 bases from J, the junction kept 4 bases outside the gene matches. CDR3 amino acids: CASSLGTGGWETQYF. The CDR3 bases are TGTGCCAGCAGCTTAGGGACAGGGGGTTGGGAGACCCAGTACTTC.

The chain has TRBV5-4 and TRBJ2-4; D may be TRBD1 (6 bases). Trimming removed 1 base at V and 1 base at J, with 15 bases between. CDR1 and CDR2 from the germline V gene are SGHNT and YYREEE (reference sequence). The CDR3 loop spans 17 amino acids. The CDR3 protein is CASSLIGTLGAKNIQYF. In DNA form, the CDR3 reads TGTGCCAGCAGCTTGATTGGGACACTGGGGGCCAAAAACATTCAGTACTTC.